This T cell receptor (beta chain) was retrieved from a study of persistence of HIV-infected CD4 T cells. In the study overall: Up to roughly 180 mL blood was drawn at multiple time points; a couple of donors had single-time leukapheresis.

The immunoSEQ assay was version 4, run in survey mode. Generated by immunoSEQ multiplex PCR, the TCRdb table keeps only in-frame clones and is missing some. The data show tens of thousands of clones, with approximately 91% seen just once and about 1.8% held by the top ten. V lost 6 bases to trimming and J lost 4 bases; unmatched junction nucleotides: 9. The CDR3 runs to 16 residues. From germline, CDR1 is MNHEY and CDR2 SMNVEV (reference sequence). In the case of this clone: The antigen is undetermined.

Nonspecific anti-CD3/anti-CD28 bead stimulation represents the broad CD4+ T cell repertoire. Responding CD4+ T cells were sorted by upregulation of both CD40 ligand and CD69. J is TRBJ2-2 and V is TRBV27, with 9 bases lining up with TRBD1. Sequences were derived from CD4+ T cells sorted from PBMCs after approximately 20-hour stimulation, sampled from a patient who received antiretroviral therapy. The receptor's source is an adult man with HIV who was CMV-seropositive. CDR3 amino acids: CASSRQGTGPTGELFF. CDR3 coding DNA: TGTGCCAGCAGCCGACAAGGGACAGGGCCCACCGGGGAGCTGTTTTTT.